Shown below are 14 T cell receptor beta chains from a single sample sequenced in a study of post-analysis software for immune sequencing data. Presence of unique molecular identifiers characterized the TCR beta cDNA libraries. In TCRdb, the PCR reads were re-called with MiXCR into one record per CDR3 protein. The sample carries roughly 540,000 distinct CDR3 sequences, approximately 31% recorded once. No antigen has been identified for these receptors. Regarding the study as a whole: Among roughly five TRBV segments more frequent in patients than controls were TRBV5-6, TRBV5-1 and TRBV20-1.

What was sequenced was blood. The receptors were sampled from a girl aged 2-17 years with multiple sclerosis.

The chain has TRBV11-3 and TRBJ2-1, with D perhaps being TRBD1 or TRBD2 (5 bases each). Germline V gives CDR1 SGHNT, CDR2 YENEEA. Trimming cost V 8 bases and J 8 bases, with 13 bases left between them. This CDR3 is 12 amino acids long. The chain's CDR3 is CASGGEGYEQFF. CDR3 nucleotide sequence: TGTGCCAGCGGCGGCGAGGGGTATGAGCAGTTCTTC.

CDR3: CASSLSAVGTEQYF. The CDR3 DNA follows: TGCGCCAGCAGCTTATCCGCGGTCGGGACCGAGCAGTACTTC. The gene calls are TRBV5-1 and TRBJ2-7; D could derive from TRBD1 or TRBD2 (5 bases each). The CDR3 spans 14 residues. Per the germline V gene, CDR1 is SGHRS and CDR2 is YFSETQ. V was pared by 2 bases and J by 6 bases, with 15 bases between.

The genes are TRBV6-6 and TRBJ2-1; D gene uncertain. The CDR3 sequence is 13 residues long. Trimming pared 2 bases from V and 6 bases from J, leaving 8 bases between. Per the germline V gene, CDR1 is MNHNY and CDR2 is SVGAGI (reference sequence). Here the CDR3 DNA reads TGTGCCAGCAGTTACCGGATCGGCAATGAGCAGTTCTTC. It encodes CASSYRIGNEQFF.

Comments on this clonotype: At one end, the junction sequence differs from germline, possibly due to a read error. The DNA for the CDR3 is TGTGCCGGCAGTTACGGGGTTGGGGGAGAGACCCAGTACTTC. This sequence encodes CAGSYGVGGETQYF. The chain links TRBV6-5 to TRBJ2-5; either TRBD1 or TRBD2 may supply D (5 bases each). The CDR3 contains 14 residues. The V gene's germline CDR1 is MNHEY and CDR2 SVGAGI.

In its sample, this clonotype was seen a few times. The chain links TRBV6-5 to TRBJ2-5, with no clear D. CDR1 is MNHEY and CDR2 is SVGAGI in the germline V gene. Trimming took off 5 bases at V and 2 bases at J, with 15 bases between the two ends. CDR3 length: 15 residues. CDR3 nucleotides: TGTGCCAGCAGTCGAGGCTCGCCCCCACAAGAGACCCAGTACTTC. Protein product: CASSRGSPPQETQYF.

This clonotype was observed a handful of times. This sequence joins TRBV10-2 and TRBJ2-7; D is unresolved. The germline V gene has CDR1 WSHSY and CDR2 SAAADI. The CDR3 length is 14 residues. V was clipped by 2 bases and J by 6 bases, with 14 bases between them. CDR3 sequence reads: CASSELLDLSEQYF. Written as DNA, the CDR3 is TGCGCCAGCAGTGAGCTCCTTGACTTATCCGAGCAGTACTTC.

The rearrangement uses TRBV5-1 and TRBJ2-2, with D hard to call. This CDR3 has 16 amino acids. The V gene lost 0 bases and the J gene lost 0 bases, with 9 bases spanning the gap. The germline gives CDR1 SGHRS, CDR2 YFSETQ. The CDR3 here is CASSLVLGANTGELFF. The DNA for the CDR3 is TGCGCCAGCAGCTTGGTCCTGGGCGCGAACACCGGGGAGCTGTTTTTT. Based on the CDR3 plus reference TRBV5-1 and TRBJ2-2, the full variable domain is KAGVTQTPRYLIKTRGQQVTLSCSPISGHRSVSWYQQTPGQGLQFLFEYFSETQRNKGNFPGRFSGRQFSNSRSEMNVSTLELGDSALYLCASSLVLGANTGELFFGEGSRLTVL.

The chain carries TRBV10-3 and TRBJ2-5; D possibly uses TRBD1 or TRBD2 (5 bases each). CDR1 is ENHRY, CDR2 SYGVKD, per germline. V lost 11 bases to trimming and J lost 4 bases, with 23 bases between them. The CDR3 length is 15 residues. The CDR3 protein is CAAPTARTGGETQYF. DNA of the CDR3: TGTGCCGCGCCGACTGCCCGCACTGGGGGAGAGACCCAGTACTTC.

Ten or more counts support this clonotype. The chain joins TRBV5-1 to TRBJ2-7, with TRBD2 as a possible D gene (5 bases). The CDR3 runs to 14 residues. Germline V lookup: CDR1 SGHRS, CDR2 YFSETQ. V was cut by 0 bases and J by 2 bases, with 9 bases left in between. The CDR3 is CASSLAGITYEQYF. The CDR3 nucleotides read TGCGCCAGCAGCTTGGCGGGGATCACCTACGAGCAGTACTTC.

This clonotype was counted a few times. The chain employs TRBV2 and TRBJ1-5; D remains unclear. CDR1 SNHLY and CDR2 FYNNEI come from the germline V gene. The CDR3 length is 14 residues. V was trimmed by 2 bases and J by 4 bases, leaving 9 bases between them. CDR3 sequence: CASSERADNQPQHF. In nucleotides, the CDR3 is TGTGCCAGCAGTGAAAGGGCGGATAATCAGCCCCAGCATTTT.

The rearrangement uses TRBV4-2 and TRBJ2-7; weak D call: TRBD1 (6 bases). Trimming left V 3 bases short and J 2 bases short, with 14 bases between. The CDR3 extends over 15 amino acids. Germline CDR1 LGHNA, CDR2 YNFKEQ. The CDR3 DNA reads TGTGCCAGCAGCCAGGACAGAATGGGGCCCTACGAGCAGTACTTC. Translated, it gives CASSQDRMGPYEQYF.

This rearrangement joins TRBV20-1 to TRBJ2-1; no reliable D call. The ends were cut back, 3 bases at V and 2 bases at J, with 11 bases in the middle. The CDR3 length is 14 residues. Germline-derived CDR1 and CDR2 are DFQATT and SNEGSKA (reference sequence). The CDR3 coding sequence is TGCAGTGCTAGTAGTCGACGCACCTACAATGAGCAGTTCTTC. Protein sequence: CSASSRRTYNEQFF.

V is TRBV7-2 and J is TRBJ2-7; 10 nucleotides align to TRBD2. Germline V gene lookup returns CDR1 SGHTA and CDR2 FQGNSA. The trim removed 4 bases at V and 0 bases at J, leaving 3 bases unmatched. CDR3 length: 15 amino acids. The CDR3 bases are TGTGCCAGCAGCTCCGGGACTAGCGTCTCCTACGAGCAGTACTTC. Residues: CASSSGTSVSYEQYF.

This clonotype occurred a few times. This sequence joins TRBV13 and TRBJ1-2; maybe TRBD1 (6 bases). Trimming shortened V by 5 bases and J by 3 bases, and 13 bases separated the two germline ends. Germline values: CDR1 PRHDT, CDR2 FYEKMQ (reference sequence). CDR3 length equals 14 residues. The CDR3 loop is CASSAYRVDYGYTF. DNA for the CDR3: TGTGCCAGCAGCGCATACAGGGTTGACTATGGCTACACCTTC.